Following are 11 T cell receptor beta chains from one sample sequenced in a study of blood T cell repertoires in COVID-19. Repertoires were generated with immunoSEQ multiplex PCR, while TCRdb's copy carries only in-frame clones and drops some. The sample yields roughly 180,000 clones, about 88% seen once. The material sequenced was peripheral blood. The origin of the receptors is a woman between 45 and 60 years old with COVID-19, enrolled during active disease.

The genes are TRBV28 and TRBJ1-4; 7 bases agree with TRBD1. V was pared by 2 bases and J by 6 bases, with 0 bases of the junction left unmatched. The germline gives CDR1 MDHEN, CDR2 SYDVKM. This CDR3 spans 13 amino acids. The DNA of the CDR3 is TGTGCCAGCAGTTTAGGACAGGATGAAAAACTGTTTTTT. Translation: CASSLGQDEKLFF.

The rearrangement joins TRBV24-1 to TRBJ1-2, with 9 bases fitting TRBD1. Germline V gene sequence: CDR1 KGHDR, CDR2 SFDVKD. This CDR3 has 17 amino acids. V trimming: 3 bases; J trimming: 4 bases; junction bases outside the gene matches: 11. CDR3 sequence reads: CATSDTSADRGFYGYTF. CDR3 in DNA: TGTGCCACCAGTGATACAAGTGCGGACAGGGGTTTCTATGGCTACACCTTC.

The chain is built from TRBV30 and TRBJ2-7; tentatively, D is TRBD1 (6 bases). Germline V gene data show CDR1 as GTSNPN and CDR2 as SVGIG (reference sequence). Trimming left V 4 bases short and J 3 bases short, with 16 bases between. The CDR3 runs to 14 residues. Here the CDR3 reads CAWKGSGRGYEQYF. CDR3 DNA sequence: TGTGCCTGGAAGGGGTCGGGCAGGGGCTACGAGCAGTACTTC.

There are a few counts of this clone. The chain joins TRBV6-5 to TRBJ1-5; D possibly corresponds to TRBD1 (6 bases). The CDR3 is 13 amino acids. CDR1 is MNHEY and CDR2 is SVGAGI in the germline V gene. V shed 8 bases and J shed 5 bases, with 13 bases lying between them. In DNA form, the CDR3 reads TGTGCCAGCCGTCCAGGGGAGTATCAGCCCCAGCATTTT. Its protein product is CASRPGEYQPQHF.

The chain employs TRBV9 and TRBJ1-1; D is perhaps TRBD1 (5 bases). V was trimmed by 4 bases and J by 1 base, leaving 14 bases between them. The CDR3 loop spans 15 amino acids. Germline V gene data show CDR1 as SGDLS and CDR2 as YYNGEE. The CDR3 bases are TGTGCCAGCAGCCCCTCCTTAGACAGGAACACTGAAGCTTTCTTT. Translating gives CASSPSLDRNTEAFF.

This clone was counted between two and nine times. Here the CDR3 reads CASSLAQIYTDTQYF. DNA for the CDR3: TGTGCCAGCAGCTTAGCACAGATCTACACAGATACGCAGTATTTT. V and J are TRBV11-3 and TRBJ2-3; the D is unclear. This CDR3 has 15 residues. Germline V gene lookup returns CDR1 SGHNT and CDR2 YENEEA. V lost 1 base and J 2 bases, leaving 10 bases between the germline ends. The full variable domain, in which reference TRBV11-3 and TRBJ2-3 provide the parts outside the CDR3, is EAGVVQSPRYKIIEKKQPVAFWCNPISGHNTLYWYLQNLGQGPELLIRYENEEAVDDSQLPKDRFSAERLKGVDSTLKIQPAELGDSAVYLCASSLAQIYTDTQYFGPGTRLTVL.

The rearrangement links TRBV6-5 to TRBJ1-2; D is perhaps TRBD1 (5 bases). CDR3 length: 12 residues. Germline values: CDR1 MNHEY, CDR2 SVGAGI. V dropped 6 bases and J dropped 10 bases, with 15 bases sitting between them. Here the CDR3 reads CASSNGGLTYTF. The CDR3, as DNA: TGTGCCAGCAGCAATGGGGGACTGACCTACACCTTC.

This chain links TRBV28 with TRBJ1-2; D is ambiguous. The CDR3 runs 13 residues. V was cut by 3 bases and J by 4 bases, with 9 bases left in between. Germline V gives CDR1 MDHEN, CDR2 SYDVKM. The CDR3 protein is CASSLGLIYGYTF. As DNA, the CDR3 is TGTGCCAGCAGTTTGGGCTTAATCTATGGCTACACCTTC.

CDR3 in DNA: TGTGCCAGCAGCGGGGACTCTGGGGCCAACGTCCTGACTTTC. It is translated as CASSGDSGANVLTF. This chain uses TRBV6-5 with TRBJ2-6; weak D call: TRBD2 (5 bases). Trimming removed 6 bases at V and 0 bases at J, with 6 bases between. The V gene's germline CDR1 is MNHEY and CDR2 SVGAGI. This CDR3 comprises 14 residues.

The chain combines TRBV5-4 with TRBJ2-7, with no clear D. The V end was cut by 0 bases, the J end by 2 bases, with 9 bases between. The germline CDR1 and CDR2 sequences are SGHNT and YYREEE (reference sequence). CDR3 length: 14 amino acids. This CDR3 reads CASSLAQYPYEQYF. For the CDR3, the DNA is TGTGCCAGCAGCTTGGCACAGTATCCCTACGAGCAGTACTTC. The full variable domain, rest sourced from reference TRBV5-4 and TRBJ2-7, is ETGVTQSPTHLIKTRGQQVTLRCSSQSGHNTVSWYQQALGQGPQFIFQYYREEENGRGNFPPRFSGLQFPNYSSELNVNALELDDSALYLCASSLAQYPYEQYFGPGTRLTVT.

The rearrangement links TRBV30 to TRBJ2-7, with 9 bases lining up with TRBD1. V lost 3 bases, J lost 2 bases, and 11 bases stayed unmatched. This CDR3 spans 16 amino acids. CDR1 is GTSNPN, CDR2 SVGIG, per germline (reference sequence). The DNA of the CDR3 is TGTGCCTGGAGCAGTCGCCGGGACAGGGATCCCTACGAGCAGTACTTC. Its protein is CAWSSRRDRDPYEQYF.